This T cell receptor (beta chain) was sequenced during a study of OX40 agonist ivuxolimab in advanced cancers. Assay: immunoSEQ multiplex PCR; the TCRdb copy retains only in-frame clones and omits some. Of approximately 87,000 clones listed, about nine tenths are singletons. The CDR3 has 11 residues. Germline assignment: CDR1 MNHNY and CDR2 SVGAGI (reference sequence). V was trimmed by 6 bases and J by 8 bases, leaving 8 bases between them. The receptor comes from an adult with an advanced solid tumor such as melanoma, head and neck, liver or kidney cancer. This material consisted of CD4+ or CD8+ T cells sorted from blood, taken in a trial of the OX40 agonist ivuxolimab. The chain carries TRBV6-6 and TRBJ2-1; D uncertain. CDR3 nucleotides: TGTGCCAGCAGCACAGAAGATGAGCAGTTCTTC. Its protein product is CASSTEDEQFF.